This T cell receptor (beta chain) was sequenced in a study of human T cells and chemical hapten exposure. The library attached unique molecular identifiers to individual cDNA molecules. In TCRdb, the RACE reads were re-called with MiXCR into one record per CDR3 protein. The sample records 75,000 to 100,000 distinct CDR3 sequences, over 9.5% being singletons. This clonotype was observed a handful of times. The ends were cut back, 3 bases at V and 4 bases at J, with 12 bases in the middle. In germline, CDR1 is SGHRS, CDR2 YFSETQ. The CDR3 runs 14 residues. As for time point: patch test 1, 2 weeks after DPC sensitization. The treatment here: therapeutic diphenylcyclopropenone sensitization with weekly scalp DPC.

J is TRBJ2-3 and V is TRBV5-1; TRBD1 might be the D (6 bases). The receptor was isolated from a man between 35 and 55 years old with alopecia areata. Some clones in this sample may be carry-over from other donors' samples. This material consisted of whole blood, taken in connection with sensitization to the hapten diphenylcyclopropenone (DPC). Here the CDR3 reads CASSSGQTADTQYF. Written as DNA, the CDR3 is TGCGCCAGCAGCTCGGGACAAACGGCAGATACGCAGTATTTT.